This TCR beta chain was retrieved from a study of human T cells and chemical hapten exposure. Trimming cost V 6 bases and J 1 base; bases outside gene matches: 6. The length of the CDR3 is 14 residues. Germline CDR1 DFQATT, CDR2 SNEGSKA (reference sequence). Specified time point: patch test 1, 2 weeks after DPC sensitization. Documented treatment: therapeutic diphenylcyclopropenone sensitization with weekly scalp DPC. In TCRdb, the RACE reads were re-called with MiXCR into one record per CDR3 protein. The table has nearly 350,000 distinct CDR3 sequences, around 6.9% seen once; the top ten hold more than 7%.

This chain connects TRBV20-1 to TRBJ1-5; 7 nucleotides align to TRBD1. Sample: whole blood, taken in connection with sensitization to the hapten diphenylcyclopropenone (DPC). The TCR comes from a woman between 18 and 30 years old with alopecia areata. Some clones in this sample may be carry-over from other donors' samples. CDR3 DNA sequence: TGCAGTGCCCGAGGGACAGCCAGCAATCAGCCCCAGCATTTT. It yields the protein CSARGTASNQPQHF.